Listed here are 30 T cell receptor beta chains from one sample, sequenced in a study of beta chain features in type 1 diabetes. Since all of the isolated RNA was reverse transcribed, expressed TCRB transcripts were what got sequenced. Generated by immunoSEQ multiplex PCR, the TCRdb table keeps only in-frame clones and is missing some. Of roughly 450,000 clones detected, about an eighth appear once; the ten largest clones hold approximately 0.05%. The sequenced sample consisted of naive CD4+ T cells from blood. Receptor source: a woman aged 18-30 years in good health.

This clone was recorded a few times. This chain joins TRBV2 and TRBJ2-7; D is ambiguous. CDR3 length: 10 amino acids. V gave up 2 bases and J gave up 5 bases, with 1 base separating them. Germline values: CDR1 SNHLY, CDR2 FYNNEI. The CDR3: CASSEHEQYF. The CDR3 DNA reads as TGTGCCAGCAGTGAACACGAGCAGTACTTC.

The chain couples TRBV7-9 to TRBJ2-1; the D gene could be TRBD1 or TRBD2 (5 bases each). Germline CDR1 reads SEHNR; CDR2 reads FQNEAQ (reference sequence). There are 15 residues in the CDR3. V was shortened by 4 bases and J by 8 bases, with 18 bases between the two germline ends. The CDR3 sequence: CASSSGTLRRDEQFF. The CDR3 nucleotides are TGTGCCAGCAGCTCTGGGACCCTTCGGCGGGATGAGCAGTTCTTC.

This clone was counted a few times. The V call is TRBV27, the J call TRBJ2-6, with D possibly being TRBD2 (5 bases). The CDR3 loop spans 15 amino acids. CDR1 is MNHEY and CDR2 is SMNVEV in the germline V gene (reference sequence). V gave up 6 bases and J gave up 0 bases, with 9 bases separating them. The DNA for the CDR3 is TGTGCCAGCAGCTATGACTACTCTGGGGCCAACGTCCTGACTTTC. Encoded protein: CASSYDYSGANVLTF.

V usage is TRBV13 and J usage is TRBJ1-2; 7 bases match TRBD1. V lost 5 bases, J lost 3 bases, and 6 bases stayed unmatched. Germline V CDR1 and CDR2: PRHDT, FYEKMQ (reference sequence). CDR3 length: 14 amino acids. CDR3 sequence reads: CASSIRDRYYGYTF. In nucleotides, the CDR3 is TGTGCCAGCAGCATACGGGACAGATACTATGGCTACACCTTC.

This chain connects TRBV11-3 to TRBJ2-7; 8 nucleotides align to TRBD1. The CDR3 covers 14 residues. Per the germline V gene, CDR1 is SGHNT and CDR2 is YENEEA. The J segment lost 6 bases and the V segment lost 3 bases, leaving 7 bases of the junction unmatched. In nucleotides, the CDR3 is TGTGCCAGCAGCTTTATCGGGACAGGAGGCGAGCAGTACTTC. Translating it yields CASSFIGTGGEQYF.

The chain has TRBV5-1 and TRBJ1-1; 8 bases map to TRBD1. V dropped 4 bases and J dropped 8; count of bases not matched to a gene: 13. This CDR3 contains 15 residues. In germline, CDR1 is SGHRS, CDR2 YFSETQ. The CDR3 nucleotides are TGCGCCAGCAGCCTGGGGGACAGGTCAATGCTCGAAGCTTTCTTT. Translated, it gives CASSLGDRSMLEAFF.

A few counts support this clone. This chain joins TRBV20-1 and TRBJ2-3, with unresolved D. The V end lost 8 bases, the J end lost 5 bases, and 8 bases lay between the germline ends. The CDR3 is 10 residues long. Per the germline V gene, CDR1 is DFQATT and CDR2 is SNEGSKA (reference sequence). DNA for the CDR3: TGCAGTCCCCTAGGAGATACGCAGTATTTT. This encodes CSPLGDTQYF.

The V call is TRBV7-9, the J call TRBJ2-2; D may be TRBD1 or TRBD2 (5 bases each). CDR1 and CDR2 (germline): SEHNR, FQNEAQ (reference sequence). The germline V and J ends were trimmed by 8 bases and 1 base, with 5 bases remaining between them. The CDR3 extends over 12 amino acids. CDR3 sequence reads: CASGGNTGELFF. In DNA, the CDR3 is TGTGCCAGCGGGGGGAACACCGGGGAGCTGTTTTTT.

The sample holds a few counts of this clone. The rearrangement joins TRBV7-9 to TRBJ2-7, with 10 positions matching TRBD1. The germline V gene encodes CDR1 SEHNR and CDR2 FQNEAQ (reference sequence). The CDR3 extends over 15 amino acids. V dropped 5 bases and J dropped 0; count of bases not matched to a gene: 4. This chain's CDR3 is CASSPRQGASYEQYF. In DNA form, the CDR3 reads TGTGCCAGCAGCCCCCGACAGGGGGCCTCCTACGAGCAGTACTTC.

This clone was counted between two and nine times. The V gene is TRBV30, the J gene TRBJ2-1, with TRBD2 matching 9 bases. CDR3 length: 14 residues. V was clipped by 3 bases and J by 12 bases; unmatched bases: 12. The germline V gene has CDR1 GTSNPN and CDR2 SVGIG (reference sequence). In DNA form, the CDR3 reads TGTGCCTGGAGGACTAGCGGCGTCAGGGTAGGGCAGTTCTTC. It yields the protein CAWRTSGVRVGQFF.

The chain carries TRBV18 and TRBJ2-5; 12 nucleotides line up with TRBD1. Germline CDR1 reads KGHSH; CDR2 reads LQKENI. J gave up 2 bases and V 1 base, and 8 bases lay outside the gene matches. The CDR3 is 18 amino acids. Written as DNA, the CDR3 is TGTGCCAGCTCACCACAGAGGGACAGGGGGCCGAGTCAAGAGACCCAGTACTTC. This codes for CASSPQRDRGPSQETQYF.

This clone was seen a handful of times. The V call is TRBV6-5, the J call TRBJ2-7, with 9 bases aligning to TRBD1. Germline CDR1 MNHEY, CDR2 SVGAGI. This CDR3 has 14 residues. V was pared by 5 bases and J by 7 bases, with 9 bases of the junction left unmatched. The CDR3 region has the DNA TGTGCCAGCAGTCCCGACAGGGGGAGGTCAGAGCAGTACGTC. Amino acids: CASSPDRGRSEQYV.

This clone turned up a few times. The chain combines TRBV19 with TRBJ1-5; possibly TRBD1 for D (5 bases). Trimming stripped 5 bases from V and 2 bases from J, with 13 bases between. The CDR3 is 15 residues long. Germline V gene sequence: CDR1 LNHDA, CDR2 SQIVND (reference sequence). The CDR3 here is CASSGTGGGNQPQHF. The CDR3 DNA reads as TGTGCCAGTAGTGGTACAGGAGGAGGCAATCAGCCCCAGCATTTT. Based on the CDR3 plus reference TRBV19 and TRBJ1-5, the full variable domain is DGGITQSPKYLFRKEGQNVTLSCEQNLNHDAMYWYRQDPGQGLRLIYYSQIVNDFQKGDIAEGYSVSREKKESFPLTVTSAQKNPTAFYLCASSGTGGGNQPQHFGDGTRLSIL.

This clone was recorded a few times. The rearrangement uses TRBV7-9 and TRBJ2-5, with 10 nucleotides matching TRBD2. The germline gives CDR1 SEHNR, CDR2 FQNEAQ (reference sequence). The CDR3 runs to 15 residues. The V gene end was trimmed by 1 base and the J gene end by 8 bases; junction bases not matched to a gene: 7. The CDR3 DNA sequence: TGTGCCAGCAGCTTAGGATCTAGCGGGAGTAGAACCCAGTACTTC. Protein: CASSLGSSGSRTQYF.

The J gene is TRBJ1-2, the V gene TRBV6-5; possible D gene TRBD1, 5 bases. Germline V gene lookup returns CDR1 MNHEY and CDR2 SVGAGI. CDR3 length: 15 residues. The ends were cut back, 0 bases at V and 7 bases at J, with 15 bases in the middle. CDR3 loop: CASSYSGRSYGGYTF. In DNA form, the CDR3 reads TGTGCCAGCAGTTACTCGGGACGGAGCTACGGTGGCTACACCTTC.

In regard to this clone: Mismatch with germline at one junction end may stem from a read error. The chain is built from TRBV7-7 and TRBJ2-3, with 7 bases aligning to TRBD1. The germline gives CDR1 SSHAT, CDR2 FNYEAQ (reference sequence). The CDR3 has 13 amino acids. CDR3 coding DNA: TGTGCTAGCAGCTCGACAGGGACAGATACGCAGTATTTT. This encodes CASSSTGTDTQYF. Combining the CDR3 with reference TRBV7-7 and TRBJ2-3 gives the whole variable domain GAGVSQSPRYKVTKRGQDVTLRCDPISSHATLYWYQQALGQGPEFLTYFNYEAQPDKSGLPSDRFSAERPEGSISTLTIQRTEQRDSAMYRCASSSTGTDTQYFGPGTRLTVL.

This clone was counted only a few times. The V gene is TRBV18, the J gene TRBJ2-7; no firm D call. V was clipped by 6 bases and J by 2 bases, with 11 bases between them. Germline V gene sequence: CDR1 KGHSH, CDR2 LQKENI. The CDR3 has 13 amino acids. CDR3 sequence: CASSGDTTYEQYV. The CDR3 DNA follows: TGTGCCAGCTCCGGTGACACCACCTACGAGCAGTACGTC.

The sample holds a few counts of this clone. J is TRBJ2-1 and V is TRBV4-2; 7 nucleotides line up with TRBD2. Germline values: CDR1 LGHNA, CDR2 YNFKEQ. V shed 2 bases and J 4 bases; nucleotides not matched to a gene: 11. CDR3 length equals 17 residues. CDR3 loop: CASSQPPGASGYNEQFF. In nucleotides, the CDR3 is TGTGCCAGCAGCCAACCCCCTGGGGCTAGCGGATACAATGAGCAGTTCTTC.

The gene calls are TRBV29-1 and TRBJ1-2; tentatively, D is TRBD1 (5 bases). Germline CDR1 SQVTM, CDR2 ANQGSEA. V was clipped by 4 bases and J by 0 bases, with 24 bases between them. This CDR3 is 18 amino acids long. This chain's CDR3 is CSVGKSRDEGSPNYGYTF. CDR3 DNA sequence: TGCAGCGTTGGAAAATCCCGGGACGAAGGATCACCTAACTATGGCTACACCTTC. Full variable domain (outside the CDR3, taken from reference TRBV29-1 and TRBJ1-2): SAVISQKPSRDICQRGTSLTIQCQVDSQVTMMFWYRQQPGQSLTLIATANQGSEATYESGFVIDKFPISRPNLTFSTLTVSNMSPEDSSIYLCSVGKSRDEGSPNYGYTFGSGTRLTVV.

This clone showed up just once. The chain recombines TRBV7-9 with TRBJ2-7; a possible D gene is TRBD1 (5 bases). CDR1 and CDR2 from the germline V gene are SEHNR and FQNEAQ (reference sequence). The germline V and J ends were trimmed by 5 bases and 2 bases, with 16 bases remaining between them. This CDR3 region has 15 residues. CDR3 region: CASSLTGLITYEQYV. DNA for the CDR3: TGTGCCAGCAGCCTAACAGGTCTCATCACCTACGAGCAGTACGTC.

V is TRBV6-5 and J is TRBJ1-1; D is possibly TRBD1 (6 bases). The length of the CDR3 is 14 residues. Looked up from germline, CDR1 is MNHEY and CDR2 is SVGAGI. V lost 4 bases to trimming and J lost 5 bases, with 14 bases between them. The CDR3 sequence is CASSSPGQNTEAFF. CDR3 nucleotide sequence: TGTGCCAGCAGTTCCCCTGGACAGAATACTGAAGCTTTCTTT.

The genes are TRBV12-5 and TRBJ2-3, with unresolved D. In germline, CDR1 is LGHNT, CDR2 FRNRAP. The CDR3 has 16 residues. V shed 0 bases and J shed 1 base, with 11 bases lying between them. CDR3 bases: TGTGCTAGTGGTTTGGTAGGCGGCCTGCGCACAGATACGCAGTATTTT. Translated, it gives CASGLVGGLRTDTQYF.

The rearrangement joins TRBV9 to TRBJ1-6; 9 positions match TRBD1. The CDR3 has 14 amino acids. V lost 3 bases and J lost 10; bases outside the gene matches: 5. CDR1 is SGDLS, CDR2 YYNGEE, per germline. The CDR3 DNA reads as TGTGCCAGCAGCGAGGGACAGGGACGCTCACCCCTCCACTTT. It yields the protein CASSEGQGRSPLHF.

This clone came up a few times. The rearrangement uses TRBV4-3 and TRBJ2-2; D is ambiguous. V was trimmed by 2 bases and J by 3 bases, leaving 7 bases between them. This CDR3 has 14 amino acids. The V gene's germline CDR1 is LGHNA and CDR2 YSLEER. In DNA form, the CDR3 reads TGCGCCAGCAGCCAAATTGGTTACACCGGGGAGCTGTTTTTT. Its protein is CASSQIGYTGELFF.

This clone has more than one count but fewer than ten. This chain connects TRBV2 to TRBJ2-1; 7 bases fit TRBD1. V lost 5 bases, J lost 0 bases, and 7 bases stayed unmatched. The CDR3 sequence is 16 residues long. Looked up from germline, CDR1 is SNHLY and CDR2 is FYNNEI. CDR3 in DNA: TGTGCCAGCAGTTCACAGGGGATCAGCTCCTACAATGAGCAGTTCTTC. Translating it yields CASSSQGISSYNEQFF.

This chain links TRBV5-1 with TRBJ2-5; D unresolved. Germline V gives CDR1 SGHRS, CDR2 YFSETQ. With 7 bases removed from V and 4 bases from J, the gap between germline ends came to 20 bases. This CDR3 is 15 amino acids long. CDR3 loop: CASLTNPGPGETQYF. CDR3 DNA sequence: TGCGCCAGCCTTACCAACCCGGGCCCAGGAGAGACCCAGTACTTC.

The chain recombines TRBV18 with TRBJ2-7; perhaps TRBD1 as D (5 bases). V dropped 2 bases and J dropped 7 bases, with 12 bases sitting between them. Per germline, CDR1 KGHSH and CDR2 LQKENI. The CDR3 covers 13 residues. CDR3 protein: CASSPTAGQEQYF. As DNA, the CDR3 is TGTGCCAGCTCACCAACGGCAGGACAAGAGCAGTACTTC.

This clone was counted only a few times. V is TRBV20-1 and J is TRBJ2-1; D is unclear. From germline, CDR1 is DFQATT and CDR2 SNEGSKA (reference sequence). The CDR3 is 11 residues long. Trimming took 3 bases from V and 14 from J, leaving 14 bases between them. The CDR3 reads CSASGNLYEFF. As DNA, the CDR3 is TGCAGTGCTAGTGGTAACTTGTACGAGTTCTTC.

CDR3 region: CASSFVQGIYNEQFF. The DNA of the CDR3 is TGCGCCAGCAGCTTTGTACAGGGGATTTACAATGAGCAGTTCTTC. This rearrangement joins TRBV5-1 to TRBJ2-1; 7 nucleotides line up with TRBD1. Germline values: CDR1 SGHRS, CDR2 YFSETQ. The CDR3 is 15 amino acids. Trimming took 2 bases from V and 4 from J; bases not matched to a gene: 6.

In this sample, this clone turned up a few times. The chain uses TRBV11-3 and TRBJ1-1; D is unresolved. The germline gives CDR1 SGHNT, CDR2 YENEEA. The CDR3 consists of 14 residues. Trimming removed 8 bases from V and 1 base from J, with 14 bases in between. The CDR3 DNA reads as TGTGCCAGCTCAAGGGCACAGCCGAACACTGAAGCTTTCTTT. Protein product: CASSRAQPNTEAFF.